One and the same sample provided the 23 T cell receptor beta chains below, sequenced in a study of blood T cell repertoires in COVID-19. Produced via immunoSEQ multiplex PCR; TCRdb's table is partial and in-frame only. This sample yields tens of thousands of clones, of which around 85% are seen a single time; approximately 17% belongs to the top ten. The sample consisted of peripheral blood. All receptors come from a man aged 65 to 85 with active COVID-19.

The chain carries TRBV6-2 or TRBV6-3 and TRBJ2-3; the D is unclear. CDR3 size: 12 residues. The V gene lost 6 bases and the J gene lost 3 bases, with 7 bases spanning the gap. Looked up from germline, CDR1 is MNHEY and CDR2 is SVGEGT. CDR3 DNA sequence: TGTGCCAGCAGCTTATTTACAGATACGCAGTATTTT. It codes for CASSLFTDTQYF.

The genes are TRBV6-2 or TRBV6-3 and TRBJ2-5, with 10 bases identical to TRBD2. V shed 0 bases, J shed 2 bases, and the junction held 12 bases outside the gene matches. The CDR3 runs 19 residues. CDR1 is MNHEY, CDR2 SVGEGT, per germline. The CDR3: CASSYSSTSGMRTQETQYF. Written as DNA, the CDR3 is TGTGCCAGCAGTTACTCGAGTACTAGCGGGATGAGGACACAAGAGACCCAGTACTTC.

J is TRBJ1-4 and V is TRBV29-1, with D maybe TRBD1 (6 bases). Trimming took off 2 bases at V and 4 bases at J, with 11 bases between the two ends. There are 14 residues in the CDR3. Per germline, CDR1 SQVTM and CDR2 ANQGSEA. The CDR3 DNA reads as TGCAGCGTTGAAACGGCAGGGGTTAATGAAAAACTGTTTTTT. Amino acid sequence: CSVETAGVNEKLFF.

The CDR3 nucleotides read TGTGCCAGTAGTATTCGAGGGATAAACATTCAGTACTTC. Residues: CASSIRGINIQYF. The chain recombines TRBV19 with TRBJ2-4, with D perhaps matching TRBD2 (5 bases). Germline CDR1 reads LNHDA; CDR2 reads SQIVND (reference sequence). Trimming removed 3 bases from V and 6 bases from J, with 9 bases in between. The CDR3 totals 13 residues.

The genes are TRBV19 and TRBJ2-5, with D possibly matching TRBD1 (6 bases). The germline V and J ends were trimmed by 5 bases and 2 bases, with 24 bases remaining between them. CDR3 length: 18 residues. Germline V gives CDR1 LNHDA, CDR2 SQIVND (reference sequence). In DNA, the CDR3 is TGTGCCAGTAGTCCGTGGCAGGGGTGGGGGTTGGGGCAAGAGACCCAGTACTTC. Amino acids: CASSPWQGWGLGQETQYF.

The chain employs TRBV11-2 and TRBJ2-2, with D possibly TRBD2 on 6 matching bases. Germline lookup yields CDR1 SGHAT and CDR2 FQNNGV. The germline V and J ends were trimmed by 5 bases and 7 bases, with 17 bases remaining between them. This CDR3 contains 15 residues. The CDR3 DNA reads TGTGCCAGCAGCAACGGCGGGGCGACGGTCGGGGAGCTGTTTTTT. Amino acids: CASSNGGATVGELFF.

The chain combines TRBV19 with TRBJ2-6; no clear D gene. From germline, CDR1 is LNHDA and CDR2 SQIVND (reference sequence). CDR3 size: 17 residues. The V and J ends lost 4 bases and 0 bases respectively, with 13 bases between them. DNA of the CDR3: TGTGCCAGTAGTACACCTAGTGCTGGCTCTGGGGCCAACGTCCTGACTTTC. Translated: CASSTPSAGSGANVLTF.

This clone was seen a single time. This chain connects TRBV9 to TRBJ2-7; TRBD1 matches 7 bases. Germline CDR1 and CDR2: SGDLS and YYNGEE. V was pared by 3 bases and J by 2 bases, with 5 bases of the junction left unmatched. The CDR3 runs to 14 residues. CDR3 coding DNA: TGTGCCAGCAGCGGGGGACAGCCAGCCTACGAGCAGTACTTC. This gives the protein CASSGGQPAYEQYF.

This clone has only a few counts. The chain employs TRBV7-2 and TRBJ2-1, with 14 bases matching TRBD2. The ends lost 3 bases at V and 7 bases at J; junction bases unmatched: 2. The CDR3 runs 15 residues. CDR1 is SGHTA and CDR2 is FQGNSA in the germline V gene. CDR3 coding DNA: TGTGCCAGCAGCTTGGGACTAGCGGGAGTTAATGAGCAGTTCTTC. This translates into CASSLGLAGVNEQFF.

The chain has TRBV11-2 and TRBJ2-7; 8 positions match TRBD2. The CDR3 totals 19 residues. The ends lost 5 bases at V and 9 bases at J; junction bases unmatched: 27. Per the germline V gene, CDR1 is SGHAT and CDR2 is FQNNGV. As DNA, the CDR3 is TGTGCCAGCAGCCAACTGATCCAACTGATCGTGGTAGCGGGAAGTGTGCAGTACTTC. This translates into CASSQLIQLIVVAGSVQYF.

Only a few counts were recorded for this clone. The rearrangement joins TRBV11-2 to TRBJ1-6; TRBD1 agrees at 9 bases. The J segment lost 9 bases and the V segment lost 6 bases, leaving 9 bases of the junction unmatched. This CDR3 region has 15 residues. The germline V gene has CDR1 SGHAT and CDR2 FQNNGV. DNA of the CDR3: TGTGCCAGCAGTTTTACAGGGGGCGACGGTTCACCCCTCCACTTT. Its translation is CASSFTGGDGSPLHF. Supplemented by reference TRBV11-2 and TRBJ1-6, the full variable domain reads EAGVAQSPRYKIIEKRQSVAFWCNPISGHATLYWYQQILGQGPKLLIQFQNNGVVDDSQLPKDRFSAERLKGVDSTLKIQPAKLEDSAVYLCASSFTGGDGSPLHFGNGTRLTVT.

The CDR3 DNA follows: TGCAGTGCTACAGCAGGCTACGAGCAGTACTTC. Translation: CSATAGYEQYF. The chain has TRBV20-1 and TRBJ2-7, with D unclear. From germline, CDR1 is DFQATT and CDR2 SNEGSKA (reference sequence). V gave up 4 bases and J gave up 3 bases, with 7 bases separating them. This CDR3 comprises 11 residues.

J is TRBJ2-5 and V is TRBV19; the D gene is possibly TRBD2 (6 bases). This CDR3 contains 13 residues. Between the trimmed V and J ends, which lost 4 bases and 4 bases, there was a span of 10 bases. Germline V CDR1 and CDR2: LNHDA, SQIVND (reference sequence). The CDR3 DNA follows: TGTGCCAGTAGTAGACTAGTCTTAGAGACCCAGTACTTC. Residues: CASSRLVLETQYF.

The chain uses TRBV4-2 and TRBJ2-5; D call uncertain. This CDR3 region has 15 residues. Trimming cost V 0 bases and J 5 bases, with 13 bases left between them. CDR1 LGHNA and CDR2 YNFKEQ come from the germline V gene. The DNA of the CDR3 is TGTGCCAGCAGCCAAGATAGTTATTCACGGGAGACCCAGTACTTC. It translates to CASSQDSYSRETQYF.

This chain connects TRBV27 to TRBJ2-7; D unclear. The CDR3 totals 14 residues. Looked up from germline, CDR1 is MNHEY and CDR2 is SMNVEV (reference sequence). V lost 2 bases and J lost 4, with 12 bases in between. In nucleotides, the CDR3 is TGTGCCAGCAGTTTACGTCGCGGAACTTACGAGCAGTACTTC. As protein: CASSLRRGTYEQYF.

The V call is TRBV4-2, the J call TRBJ2-5; 10 bases map to TRBD1. Germline assignment: CDR1 LGHNA and CDR2 YNFKEQ. Losses at the gene ends were 2 bases for V and 1 base for J; bases not matched to a gene: 4. CDR3 length: 16 amino acids. The CDR3: CASSQPRTGGQETQYF. DNA for the CDR3: TGTGCCAGCAGCCAACCCCGGACAGGGGGCCAAGAGACCCAGTACTTC.

The rearrangement uses TRBV6-6 and TRBJ2-7; TRBD2 is a possible D gene (6 bases). There are 16 residues in the CDR3. Trimming took 0 bases from V and 5 from J, leaving 17 bases between them. In germline, CDR1 is MNHNY, CDR2 SVGAGI (reference sequence). In DNA, the CDR3 is TGTGCCAGCAGTTACTCCCCCTGGAGGGAATGGAACGAGCAGTACTTC. The encoded protein is CASSYSPWREWNEQYF.

This chain uses TRBV9 with TRBJ2-1; a weak D match, TRBD2 (5 bases). The CDR3 consists of 13 residues. The V and J ends lost 0 bases and 4 bases respectively, with 5 bases between them. The germline V gene has CDR1 SGDLS and CDR2 YYNGEE. The CDR3 protein is CASSVGEYNEQFF. The CDR3, as DNA: TGTGCCAGCAGCGTAGGGGAGTACAATGAGCAGTTCTTC.

The CDR3 DNA sequence: TGTGCCAGCAGCTTGGGCCGTTTAGGGACAGGGGGCACTGAAGCTTTCTTT. Protein product: CASSLGRLGTGGTEAFF. The chain combines TRBV5-5 with TRBJ1-1; 11 positions match TRBD1. This CDR3 contains 17 residues. Trimming cost V 0 bases and J 4 bases; bases outside gene matches: 8. Germline V gives CDR1 SGHKS, CDR2 YYEKEE (reference sequence).

The chain uses TRBV5-1 and TRBJ2-7, with 8 bases identical to TRBD2. This CDR3 is 16 amino acids long. Germline CDR1 SGHRS, CDR2 YFSETQ. The V gene end was trimmed by 3 bases and the J gene end by 2 bases; junction bases not matched to a gene: 10. The CDR3 loop reads CASSYRTSSSPYEQYF. The CDR3 nucleotides read TGCGCCAGCAGCTACAGGACTAGCTCGAGCCCCTACGAGCAGTACTTC.

The chain carries TRBV21-1 and TRBJ2-3; the DNA was not used to check the table's D call, TRBD2. TRBV21-1 corresponds to a pseudogene. This CDR3 spans 21 amino acids. CDR3 sequence reads: CASSARPADRGRGSSTDTQYF. CDR3 nucleotide sequence: TGTGCCAGCAGCGCACGCCCGGCTGACCGGGGGAGAGGTTCTAGCACAGATACGCAGTATTTT.

The gene calls are TRBV6-4 and TRBJ2-5, with D possibly TRBD2 on 6 matching bases. Trimming left V 3 bases short and J 2 bases short, with 10 bases between. There are 14 residues in the CDR3. Per germline, CDR1 MRHNA and CDR2 SNTAGT. The DNA for the CDR3 is TGTGCCAGCAGTGAATCGGCGGGGCAAGAGACCCAGTACTTC. Residues: CASSESAGQETQYF.

The chain has TRBV6-2 or TRBV6-3 and TRBJ2-1, with a possible D match to TRBD2 (6 bases). Germline CDR1 MNHEY, CDR2 SVGEGT. The CDR3 is 13 residues long. The germline V and J ends were trimmed by 0 bases and 12 bases, with 12 bases remaining between them. This chain's CDR3 is CASSYSNSGLQFF. In DNA form, the CDR3 reads TGTGCCAGCAGTTACTCGAATAGCGGATTGCAGTTCTTC.